This is a list of T cell receptor beta chains from one sample in a study of human T cells and chemical hapten exposure. A single record per CDR3 protein comes from TCRdb applying MiXCR to the RACE reads. Among around 31,000 distinct CDR3 sequences listed, 7.4% were seen once. Input material: whole blood. These receptors all stem from a human donor in good health. Some clones in this sample may be carry-over from other donors' samples. Both conserved end residues are part of each CDR3. The D gene is left open where the match is weak. Clone size is stated in some rows and not others, as once, few, many or a class when expanded.

V gene	D gene	clone size	J gene	CDR3 DNA	CDR3 protein
TRBV5-6	.	few	TRBJ1-1	TGTGCCAGCAGCATAGGACGGTGCACTGAAGCTTTCTTT	CASSIGRCTEAFF
TRBV18	TRBD2	few	TRBJ2-1	TGTGCCAGCTCACCTAGCGGGGGGCCGACTGAGCAGTTCTTC	CASSPSGGPTEQFF
TRBV11-2	TRBD1	.	TRBJ1-1	TGTGCCAGCAGCTTAAGGGGGGACAGATCCTACACTGAAGCTTTCTTT	CASSLRGDRSYTEAFF
TRBV12-3/TRBV12-4	.	few	TRBJ1-1	TGTGCCAGCAGTGGAGGGGGAGGAAGCGCTGAAGCTTTCTTT	CASSGGGGSAEAFF
TRBV3-1	TRBD2	many	TRBJ2-5	TGTGCCAGCAGCCACGCACTAGCGGGATTCGGAGAGACCCAGTACTTC	CASSHALAGFGETQYF
TRBV7-2	.	many	TRBJ2-7	TGTGCCAGCAGCAACTACTACGAGCAGTACTTC	CASSNYYEQYF
TRBV7-2	TRBD2	few	TRBJ2-5	TGTGCCAGCAGCTTCGGACTAGCGGGGGGGCGGGAGGAGACCCAGTACTTC	CASSFGLAGGREETQYF
TRBV7-2	.	few	TRBJ2-1	TGTGCCAGCGGAGAGGCGGGGTCGACCTACAATGAGCAGTTCTTC	CASGEAGSTYNEQFF
TRBV30	TRBD2	many	TRBJ2-7	TGTGCCTGGAGTGAACTAGCGGAGGTCGGGGGCGAGCAGTACTTC	CAWSELAEVGGEQYF
TRBV12-3/TRBV12-4	.	many	TRBJ1-2	TGTGCCAGCAGTTTGCTCGACAGGAACCGTGGCTACACCTTC	CASSLLDRNRGYTF
TRBV12-3/TRBV12-4	.	many	TRBJ1-2	TGTGCCAGCAGTCTCCCGCAAGTAAATGGCTACACCTTC	CASSLPQVNGYTF
TRBV2	.	few	TRBJ1-2	TGTGCCAGCAGGGGGGACGGTAACTATGGCTACACCTTC	CASRGDGNYGYTF
TRBV5-1	TRBD2	.	TRBJ2-3	TGCGCCAGCAGCCAAGGACTAGCGGCAACCACGGATACGCAGTATTTT	CASSQGLAATTDTQYF